This T cell receptor (beta chain) originates from a study of OX40 agonist ivuxolimab in advanced cancers. Broadly, across the study: Ivuxolimab was an agonistic, fully human IgG2 monoclonal antibody directed against OX40 (CD134), a costimulatory receptor. Of the 50 to 55 patients in dose escalation, some 20 had hepatocellular carcinoma, some 15 had melanoma, 9 had renal cell carcinoma and 9 had head and neck cancer. Partial responses were achieved by three dose-escalation patients, of whom one had hepatocellular carcinoma and two had cutaneous melanoma. Intravenous ivuxolimab was administered to patients every 2 weeks at six dose levels: 0.01, 0.1, 0.3, 1.5, 3 and 10 mg/kg. The dose-escalation cohort was about 86% male with a mean age of approximately 60 years, ranging from 23 to 79. The paper covers the monotherapy dose-escalation part of the phase I ivuxolimab trial, which included N = 52 patients. Patients were allowed to have had prior anti-PD-1, anti-PD-L1 or anti-CTLA-4 therapy, and approximately 39% of the dose-escalation patients had been treated with checkpoint inhibitors. The point of sequencing TCRbeta in the periphery was to test whether ivuxolimab changed TCR sequence diversity and drove clonal T-cell expansion.

Genomic DNA was isolated from the sorted cells so that the TCRbeta CDR3 region could be sequenced. The immunoSEQ Assay was used to sequence the TCRbeta CDR3 regions. Not all clones reach the TCRdb copy of this immuneACCESS table, which keeps in-frame sequences only. Checked studies attribute under half of the gap to unresolved V genes and leave the rest unexplained. This sample gives 60,000 to 80,000 clones in total; 85% to 90% of them show up just once. The ten largest clonotypes hold roughly 10% of the sample. This clone was counted only a few times. Which antigen it targets is not known. Per-base qualities were not stored, and no clone one base away is much larger. The investigation overall reported the following: Partial responders in the 0.1-3.0 mg/kg groups had among the lowest normalized peripheral clonal expansion, especially among CD8+ T cells. Low levels of normalized T-cell clonal expansion were also seen in some patients who did not respond. After ivuxolimab, more expanded clones were found on average in CD8+ T cells than in CD4+ T cells. At doses of 0.1 to 3.0 mg/kg, clonal expansion of both CD4+ and CD8+ blood T cells was observed from baseline to week 6. Which antigens the clonally expanded peripheral T cells were specific for was not determined.

Patients with a history of autoimmune disease or receiving systemic immunosuppression were excluded from the trial. In every dose cohort, peripheral blood was drawn for TCR sequencing at baseline, cycle 4 day 1, and cycle 7 day 1. Samples came from an open-label, multicenter, first-in-human phase I dose-escalation trial of ivuxolimab. The trial enrolled adults with locally advanced or metastatic head and neck squamous cell, hepatocellular, melanoma or renal cell carcinoma. CD4+ and CD8+ T cells were sorted separately from peripheral blood before TCR sequencing. The CDR3 runs 14 amino acids, cysteine and phenylalanine included. The retained sequence is limited to the CDR3, 42 bases, with the frame set at the first base. The junction shows trimming of 0 bases on V and 0 bases on J, plus 7 bases between the germline ends. The CDR1 and CDR2 encoded by the germline V gene are SGHDT and YYEEEE.

The origin of this receptor is an adult with an advanced solid tumor such as melanoma, head and neck, liver or kidney cancer. The V and J segments used are TRBV5-6 and TRBJ2-7; the D gene is unclear. The source material was CD4+ or CD8+ T cells sorted from blood, sampled in a trial of the OX40 agonist ivuxolimab. The CDR3 loop reads CASSLAGSSYEQYF. In nucleotides, the sequence is TGTGCCAGCAGCTTGGCCGGGTCCTCCTACGAGCAGTACTTC.